The rows below give T cell receptor beta chains drawn from one sample of a study of T-cell reconstitution after alpha-beta-depleted transplantation in children. TCRdb analysed the PCR reads with MiXCR anew, one entry per CDR3 protein. The sample lists some 48,000 distinct CDR3 sequences; about 5% were seen once. This material consisted of PBMCs, mostly from graft donor cells, taken 60 days after TCRalphabeta/CD19-depleted stem cell transplant. The receptors here all came from a female patient under 10 years old who had a stem cell transplant for aplastic anemia, so the T cells may come from the graft donor. CDR3s include the opening cysteine and the closing phenylalanine or tryptophan. A D gene is named only where the DNA matches it firmly. Only some rows state a clone size, as once, few, many or a class for expanded clones.

TRBJ2-5,TRBD2,few,TRBV4-1,CASSQVGGSGSVTETQYF,TGCGCCAGCAGCCAAGTGGGGGGTAGCGGGAGTGTTACAGAGACCCAGTACTTC
TRBJ2-1,-,many,TRBV3-1,CASSQVLGPPTHNEQFF,TGTGCCAGCAGCCAAGTTTTGGGACCCCCGACCCACAATGAGCAGTTCTTC
TRBJ2-3,-,many,TRBV10-1,CADRTVGGTDTQYF,TGCGCCGACCGGACGGTCGGCGGCACAGATACGCAGTATTTT
TRBJ2-5,-,-,TRBV11-1,CASSLGDGGTKRTQYF,TGTGCCAGCAGCTTGGGCGACGGGGGAACGAAGAGAACCCAGTACTTC
TRBJ2-4,-,many,TRBV5-1,CASSAGLAKNIQYF,TGCGCCAGCAGCGCGGGACTAGCCAAAAACATTCAGTACTTC
TRBJ1-2,TRBD1,-,TRBV13,CASSLPGTASLYGYTF,TGTGCCAGCAGCTTACCCGGGACAGCTAGCCTCTATGGCTACACCTTC
TRBJ2-1,-,many,TRBV6-2/TRBV6-3,CASSYSKRGLYNEQFF,TGTGCCAGCAGTTACTCGAAACGGGGGCTCTACAATGAGCAGTTCTTC
TRBJ2-7,-,many,TRBV7-9,CASSFWGVGLEQYF,TGTGCCAGCAGCTTCTGGGGAGTAGGGCTCGAGCAGTACTTC
TRBJ1-5,-,-,TRBV20-1,CSARWDHRSNQPQHF,TGCAGTGCTAGATGGGATCACAGGTCAAATCAGCCCCAGCATTTT
TRBJ1-5,-,many,TRBV6-6,CASETVSNQPQHF,TGTGCCAGCGAGACAGTTAGCAATCAGCCCCAGCATTTT
TRBJ2-6,-,many,TRBV6-5,CASSTGPGANVLTF,TGTGCCAGCAGTACAGGGCCCGGGGCCAACGTCCTGACTTTC
TRBJ1-2,-,many,TRBV5-1,CASSLGRTATGHGYTF,TGCGCCAGCAGCTTGGGGAGGACAGCAACGGGGCATGGCTACACCTTC
TRBJ2-4,-,many,TRBV14,CASSQWDTSRAKNIQYF,TGTGCCAGCAGCCAATGGGACACATCTAGGGCCAAAAACATTCAGTACTTC
TRBJ2-7,TRBD2,many,TRBV6-5,CASTPSGREYEQYF,TGTGCCAGCACGCCTAGCGGGAGGGAGTACGAGCAGTACTTC
TRBJ2-1,-,many,TRBV28,CASSLSPLSGEQFF,TGTGCCAGCAGTTTATCTCCCCTTAGTGGTGAGCAGTTCTTC
TRBJ2-2,-,many,TRBV6-1,CASSASYEGELFF,TGTGCCAGCAGTGCTTCGTATGAAGGGGAGCTGTTTTTT
TRBJ1-4,TRBD1,-,TRBV18,CASSLAGTGREKLFF,TGTGCCAGCTCACTTGCCGGGACAGGTAGAGAAAAACTGTTTTTT
TRBJ2-3,-,many,TRBV2,CASSEALGRRSDTQYF,TGTGCCAGCAGTGAAGCGCTTGGGCGAAGGTCGGATACGCAGTATTTT
TRBJ2-2,TRBD1,-,TRBV10-2,CASTLDRGPDGELFF,TGCGCCAGCACCCTAGACAGGGGGCCTGACGGGGAGCTGTTTTTT
TRBJ1-5,-,many,TRBV24-1,CATSDNTQGLGQPQHF,TGTGCCACCAGTGACAATACTCAGGGTCTGGGCCAGCCCCAGCATTTT
TRBJ2-1,-,many,TRBV12-3/TRBV12-4,CASSFGLGGGGLSYNEQFF,TGTGCCAGCAGTTTCGGTCTGGGCGGCGGGGGCCTCTCCTACAATGAGCAGTTCTTC
TRBJ2-3,TRBD1,many,TRBV5-5,CASSSQGPSTDTQYF,TGTGCCAGCAGCTCACAGGGGCCCAGCACAGATACGCAGTATTTT